A single sample gave rise to the 24 T cell receptor beta chains below, sequenced in a study of shared clonotypes between healthy human individuals. Sequencing was performed with immunoSEQ multiplex PCR; in TCRdb, only in-frame clones are kept and a portion is missing. The sample has approximately 1.9 million clones; over 85% are singletons. The naive CD8 population came from CD45RO-negative cells selected for CCR7, without terminally differentiated effector memory CD45RA+ cells. Sequenced: naive CD8+ T cells from PBMCs. Source of these receptors: a man between 18 and 35 years old in good health. Some clones in this sample may be carry-over from other donors' samples.

V is TRBV6-6 and J is TRBJ2-7; TRBD1 matches at 8 bases. Germline V gene lookup returns CDR1 MNHNY and CDR2 SVGAGI (reference sequence). V was pared by 6 bases and J by 0 bases, with 7 bases of the junction left unmatched. The CDR3 sequence is 15 residues long. CDR3 nucleotides: TGTGCCAGCAGCCTTCAGGGGGCGAGCTCCTACGAGCAGTACTTC. Amino acids: CASSLQGASSYEQYF.

The chain employs TRBV15 and TRBJ2-1, with TRBD1 as a possible D gene (6 bases). The CDR3 is made up of 15 amino acids. V was cut by 5 bases and J by 6 bases, with 17 bases left in between. Germline V lookup: CDR1 LNHNV, CDR2 YYDKDF (reference sequence). The CDR3 here is CATSAQKGGVNEQFF. The CDR3 DNA reads as TGTGCCACCAGCGCCCAGAAAGGGGGTGTCAATGAGCAGTTCTTC.

In regard to this clone: The same CDR3 also results from other DNA sequences found in this sample. The rearrangement links TRBV27 to TRBJ2-1; TRBD2 matches 9 bases. The CDR3 totals 14 residues. Germline CDR1 and CDR2: MNHEY and SMNVEV (reference sequence). J was trimmed by 0 bases and V by 8 bases; bases with no gene match: 2. For the CDR3, the DNA is TGTGCCAGCCTTAGCGGGAGCTCCTACAATGAGCAGTTCTTC. This codes for CASLSGSSYNEQFF.

This clone was observed a single time. This sequence joins TRBV2 and TRBJ2-2; possible D gene TRBD2, 7 bases. This CDR3 comprises 11 residues. Deletions cut 7 bases from V and 10 bases from J, with 10 bases between. Germline V CDR1 and CDR2: SNHLY, FYNNEI. CDR3 sequence (DNA): TGTGCCAGCAATGGGGGGGCGGAGCTGTTTTTT. It codes for CASNGGAELFF.

The chain couples TRBV19 to TRBJ2-1; a weak D match, TRBD1 (6 bases). The CDR3 has 14 residues. Trimming removed 4 bases at V and 3 bases at J, with 10 bases between. The V gene's germline CDR1 is LNHDA and CDR2 SQIVND (reference sequence). For the CDR3, the DNA is TGTGCCAGTAGTAAGGGACAAGGCTACAATGAGCAGTTCTTC. As protein: CASSKGQGYNEQFF.

The J gene is TRBJ2-7, the V gene TRBV19; D remains unclear. V was cut by 5 bases and J by 2 bases, with 25 bases left in between. CDR1 is LNHDA and CDR2 is SQIVND in the germline V gene (reference sequence). The CDR3 has 18 amino acids. In DNA form, the CDR3 reads TGTGCCAGTAGTCCCCACCCCGGACGGACCGGAGCCACCTACGAGCAGTACTTC. This codes for CASSPHPGRTGATYEQYF.

This sequence joins TRBV4-1 and TRBJ2-1, with D possibly TRBD2 on 5 matching bases. The V end was cut by 3 bases, the J end by 0 bases, with 9 bases between. The germline V gene encodes CDR1 MGHRA and CDR2 YSYEKL. The CDR3 consists of 15 residues. In DNA form, the CDR3 reads TGCGCCAGCAGCCAGCGGGCTAGCTCCTACAATGAGCAGTTCTTC. It codes for CASSQRASSYNEQFF.

The V call is TRBV18, the J call TRBJ2-4, with D perhaps matching TRBD1 or TRBD2 (7 bases each). V was shortened by 6 bases and J by 8 bases, with 20 bases between the two germline ends. Germline CDR1 KGHSH, CDR2 LQKENI. CDR3 size: 15 residues. DNA for the CDR3: TGTGCCAGCTCGCCGCCAGACAGGGAGGGTGACATTCAGTACTTC. This gives the protein CASSPPDREGDIQYF.

The gene calls are TRBV28 and TRBJ2-7; the D gene is possibly TRBD1 (5 bases). The germline CDR1 and CDR2 sequences are MDHEN and SYDVKM. V was clipped by 5 bases and J by 2 bases, with 19 bases between them. The CDR3 consists of 16 residues. The CDR3, as DNA: TGTGCCAGCAGTCCCCCTTTACGGATGGGGCCCTACGAGCAGTACTTC. Translation gives CASSPPLRMGPYEQYF.

The V and J genes are TRBV14 and TRBJ1-3; no firm D call. This CDR3 is 18 amino acids long. Germline values: CDR1 SGHDN, CDR2 FVKESK. V was pared by 0 bases and J by 0 bases, with 15 bases between. The CDR3 loop is CASSQEIGWASSGNTIYF. CDR3 DNA: TGTGCCAGCAGCCAAGAGATCGGTTGGGCCAGCTCTGGAAACACCATATATTTT.

The gene calls are TRBV10-1 and TRBJ1-5; possible D gene TRBD1, 5 bases. CDR1 is WNHNN and CDR2 is SYGVQD in the germline V gene (reference sequence). V gave up 3 bases and J gave up 9 bases, with 18 bases separating them. The CDR3 totals 15 residues. The CDR3 is CASSDYTPPTGPQHF. The CDR3 bases are TGCGCCAGCAGTGATTATACCCCCCCCACAGGGCCCCAGCATTTT.

The chain combines TRBV28 with TRBJ2-1; TRBD2 aligns across 7 bases. The junction had 16 bases not matched to a gene; V was cut back by 3 bases and J by 5 bases. The CDR3 sequence is 18 residues long. The germline CDR1 and CDR2 sequences are MDHEN and SYDVKM. The CDR3 reads CASSLATAGTTSHNEQFF. The CDR3 DNA reads as TGTGCCAGCAGTTTGGCGACAGCCGGGACTACAAGTCACAATGAGCAGTTCTTC.

The table lists this clone with a count of one. J is TRBJ2-1 and V is TRBV9; the D gene is possibly TRBD2 (6 bases). The germline gives CDR1 SGDLS, CDR2 YYNGEE. Trimming took 7 bases from V and 8 from J, leaving 10 bases between them. The CDR3 extends over 11 amino acids. The CDR3 bases are TGTGCCAGCGGTGGAGGGGATGAGCAGTTCTTC. As protein: CASGGGDEQFF.

The V gene is TRBV4-3, the J gene TRBJ2-7; D is ambiguous. Germline V gene data show CDR1 as LGHNA and CDR2 as YSLEER. The germline V and J ends were trimmed by 1 base and 5 bases, with 9 bases remaining between them. This CDR3 region has 13 residues. The chain's CDR3 is CASSQAGWDEQYF. The CDR3 DNA sequence: TGCGCCAGCAGCCAAGCCGGCTGGGACGAGCAGTACTTC.

The gene calls are TRBV11-2 and TRBJ2-3; a possible D gene is TRBD1 (5 bases). CDR1 and CDR2 from the germline V gene are SGHAT and FQNNGV. The V end was cut by 6 bases, the J end by 1 base, with 23 bases between. The CDR3 runs to 18 residues. The CDR3 reads CASRPRTSLTPRTDTQYF. Here the CDR3 DNA reads TGTGCCAGCAGACCCCGGACAAGCCTAACCCCGCGCACAGATACGCAGTATTTT.

This clone was seen more than once but under ten times. CDR3 in DNA: TGTGCCAGCAGTGTACAGGGAGGGGCTGAAGCTTTCTTT. This encodes CASSVQGGAEAFF. V is TRBV25-1 and J is TRBJ1-1; a weak D match, TRBD1 (6 bases). Trimming shortened V by 4 bases and J by 6 bases, and 12 bases separated the two germline ends. CDR1 MGHDK and CDR2 SYGVNS come from the germline V gene. The CDR3 contains 13 residues.

The gene calls are TRBV5-6 and TRBJ2-1; D ambiguous. CDR1 SGHDT and CDR2 YYEEEE come from the germline V gene. V lost 0 bases and J lost 2, with 9 bases in between. There are 15 residues in the CDR3. The CDR3 bases are TGTGCCAGCAGCTTGGGACAAAACACCTACAATGAGCAGTTCTTC. Encoded protein: CASSLGQNTYNEQFF.

J is TRBJ2-1 and V is TRBV4-1; 14 nucleotides line up with TRBD2. CDR1 and CDR2 (germline): MGHRA, YSYEKL. This CDR3 spans 18 amino acids. V shed 0 bases and J 7 bases; nucleotides not matched to a gene: 8. CDR3 sequence (DNA): TGCGCCAGCAGCCAAGATCTCAGGACTAGCGGGAGGACTAATGAGCAGTTCTTC. Amino acid sequence: CASSQDLRTSGRTNEQFF.

On this clone itself: In the same sample, other DNA sequences code for this CDR3. The chain recombines TRBV13 with TRBJ2-2, with D unclear. The CDR3 runs to 12 residues. Per germline, CDR1 PRHDT and CDR2 FYEKMQ (reference sequence). V was pared by 0 bases and J by 11 bases, with 7 bases between. This chain's CDR3 is CASSLGFGELFF. Written as DNA, the CDR3 is TGTGCCAGCAGCTTAGGCTTCGGTGAGCTGTTTTTT.

V and J are TRBV6-1 and TRBJ1-1; 7 bases are a match to TRBD1. The V gene's germline CDR1 is MNHNS and CDR2 SASEGT. Trimming cost V 3 bases and J 0 bases; bases outside gene matches: 10. The CDR3 contains 17 residues. The CDR3 spells CASSDRYMGQLNTEAFF. CDR3 nucleotide sequence: TGTGCCAGCAGTGACCGATATATGGGACAGCTGAACACTGAAGCTTTCTTT.

This clone is a singleton in its sample. This chain connects TRBV7-9 to TRBJ2-1; D gene uncertain. This CDR3 is built from 11 residues. Between the trimmed V and J ends, which lost 4 bases and 10 bases, there was a span of 8 bases. Per germline, CDR1 SEHNR and CDR2 FQNEAQ (reference sequence). The CDR3 is CASSSLWEQFF. CDR3 bases: TGTGCCAGCAGCTCACTATGGGAGCAGTTCTTC.

The chain employs TRBV6-1 and TRBJ2-7; TRBD1 is a possible D gene (6 bases). With 6 bases removed from V and 2 bases from J, the gap between germline ends came to 11 bases. Germline V lookup: CDR1 MNHNS, CDR2 SASEGT. The CDR3 contains 13 residues. The CDR3 sequence: CASRSRDTYEQYF. CDR3 sequence (DNA): TGTGCCAGCAGGTCCCGGGACACCTACGAGCAGTACTTC.

The CDR3 DNA reads TGTGCCAGCAGACTAGGGACAGGGGGCAGGAACGGGGAGCTGTTTTTT. This encodes CASRLGTGGRNGELFF. V is TRBV9 and J is TRBJ2-2, with TRBD1 matching 12 bases. CDR1 is SGDLS, CDR2 YYNGEE, per germline. The CDR3 loop spans 16 amino acids. Trimming removed 5 bases from V and 7 bases from J; junction bases left unmatched: 9. Combining the CDR3 with reference TRBV9 and TRBJ2-2 gives the whole variable domain DSGVTQTPKHLITATGQRVTLRCSPRSGDLSVYWYQQSLDQGLQFLIQYYNGEERAKGNILERFSAQQFPDLHSELNLSSLELGDSALYFCASRLGTGGRNGELFFGEGSRLTVL.

V usage is TRBV2 and J usage is TRBJ2-1; no definite D call. The length of the CDR3 is 13 residues. Germline V lookup: CDR1 SNHLY, CDR2 FYNNEI. Deletions cut 3 bases from V and 9 bases from J, with 12 bases between. DNA of the CDR3: TGTGCCAGCAGTGACAAGGGTCGCGGTGAGCAGTTCTTC. Amino acids: CASSDKGRGEQFF.